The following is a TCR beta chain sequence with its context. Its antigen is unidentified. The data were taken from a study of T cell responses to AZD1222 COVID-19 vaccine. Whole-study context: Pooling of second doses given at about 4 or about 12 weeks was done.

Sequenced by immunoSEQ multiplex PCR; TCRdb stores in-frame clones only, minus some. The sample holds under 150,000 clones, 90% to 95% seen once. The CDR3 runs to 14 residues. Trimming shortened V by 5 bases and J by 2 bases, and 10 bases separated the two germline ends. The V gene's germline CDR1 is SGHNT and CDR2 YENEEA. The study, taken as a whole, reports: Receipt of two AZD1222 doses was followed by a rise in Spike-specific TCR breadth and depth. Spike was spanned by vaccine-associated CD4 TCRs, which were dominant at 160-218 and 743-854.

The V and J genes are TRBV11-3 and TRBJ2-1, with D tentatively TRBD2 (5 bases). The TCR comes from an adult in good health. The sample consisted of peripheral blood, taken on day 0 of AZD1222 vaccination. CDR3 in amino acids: CASSPEAAYNEQFF. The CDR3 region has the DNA TGTGCCAGCAGCCCCGAAGCGGCCTACAATGAGCAGTTCTTC.